The entry below describes one T cell receptor (beta chain). The data derive from a study of blood T cell repertoires in COVID-19. About the research overall: Acute and convalescent COVID-19 samples came from the United States, Italy and Spain. Sample material is recorded as cDNA or gDNA derived from T cells, B-cell-depleted T cells, or PBMCs.

TCRdb keeps only in-frame clones here, not all; method: immunoSEQ multiplex PCR. The table has around 130,000 clones, around 89% seen once; the top ten hold around 30%. There are 13 residues in the CDR3. CDR1 MRHNA and CDR2 SNTAGT come from the germline V gene. J lost 6 bases, V lost 4 bases, and 3 bases had no gene match. V and J are TRBV6-4 and TRBJ2-1; 7 bases agree with TRBD2. The source material was peripheral blood. This TCR derives from a man aged 70-80 years with active or convalescent COVID-19. The CDR3 sequence: CASSVLAGNEQFF. In DNA form, the CDR3 reads TGTGCCAGCAGTGTCTTAGCGGGCAATGAGCAGTTCTTC.